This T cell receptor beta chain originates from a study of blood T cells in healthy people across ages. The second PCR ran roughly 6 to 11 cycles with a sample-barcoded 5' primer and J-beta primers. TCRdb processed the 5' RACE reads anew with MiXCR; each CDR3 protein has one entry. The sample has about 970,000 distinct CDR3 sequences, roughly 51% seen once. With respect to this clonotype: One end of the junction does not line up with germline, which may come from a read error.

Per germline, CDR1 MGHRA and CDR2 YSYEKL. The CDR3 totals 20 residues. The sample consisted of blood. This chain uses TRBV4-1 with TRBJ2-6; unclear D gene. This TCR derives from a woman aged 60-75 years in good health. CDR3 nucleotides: TGCGCCGGCAGCCAAGATGGACCAAAAGATGGATCTTCTGGGGCCAACGTCCTGACTTTC. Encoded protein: CAGSQDGPKDGSSGANVLTF.